This T cell receptor beta chain appears in the sequencing data of a study of blood T cells in healthy people across ages. Study-level findings and limits: Naive T cell percentage by flow cytometry tracked strongly with beta diversity. Compared with aged donors, long-lived donors showed fewer expanded clones, suggesting selection.

This clonotype was seen only a few times. Its antigen is not identified. With each sample, at least 5 micrograms of total RNA were extracted. Using a J-beta primer mix together with a sample-barcoded 5' primer, a second PCR was run for about 7 to 12 cycles. TCRdb fed the 5' RACE reads into MiXCR, producing one record per CDR3 protein. This table has more than 1.4 million distinct CDR3 sequences, 42% appearing once. The source material was blood. The receptor was derived from a woman under 30 in good health.

The CDR3 sequence is CATSDSTGGQPQHF. In DNA form, the CDR3 reads TGTGCCACCAGCGACAGTACAGGGGGTCAGCCCCAGCATTTT. The J gene is TRBJ1-5, the V gene TRBV24-1; TRBD1 agrees at 8 bases. The V gene's germline CDR1 is KGHDR and CDR2 SFDVKD. The CDR3 loop spans 14 amino acids. The trim removed 7 bases at V and 6 bases at J, leaving 7 bases unmatched.